This entry lists 8 T cell receptor beta chains sequenced from one sample in a study of beta chain features in type 1 diabetes. The whole isolated RNA underwent reverse transcription, so sequencing captured expressed TCRB transcripts. Using immunoSEQ multiplex PCR, the repertoire was profiled, and TCRdb retains in-frame clones only, with some absent. This sample has some 200,000 clones, with more than 15% found just once. These receptors have no known antigen. Findings of the study overall: Moderate yet significant TCRB CDR3 shortening was seen in Type 1 diabetes patients in all four CD4+ subsets.

Sample: naive CD4+ T cells from blood. Receptor source: a man younger than 45 with type 1 diabetes.

This clone was seen more than once but under ten times. The chain joins TRBV28 to TRBJ2-5, with unresolved D. V was clipped by 6 bases and J by 2 bases, with 13 bases between them. The CDR3 has 14 residues. Germline V gene sequence: CDR1 MDHEN, CDR2 SYDVKM. Here the CDR3 reads CASRPWTAQETQYF. CDR3 DNA: TGTGCCAGCAGACCCTGGACGGCGCAAGAGACCCAGTACTTC.

The chain combines TRBV27 with TRBJ2-1, with D maybe TRBD1 (6 bases). With 2 bases removed from V and 3 bases from J, the gap between germline ends came to 17 bases. The CDR3 runs to 17 residues. Germline lookup yields CDR1 MNHEY and CDR2 SMNVEV (reference sequence). The CDR3 sequence: CASSLRTGPVNYNEQFF. The CDR3 nucleotides read TGTGCCAGCAGTTTACGAACAGGGCCCGTGAACTACAATGAGCAGTTCTTC.

This clone was seen a handful of times. Other DNA sequences within the sample encode an identical CDR3. The chain links TRBV5-1 to TRBJ2-1, with D unclear. CDR1 is SGHRS and CDR2 is YFSETQ in the germline V gene. Between the trimmed V and J ends, which lost 4 bases and 4 bases, there was a span of 3 bases. The CDR3 contains 11 residues. The CDR3 spells CASSLYNEQFF. CDR3 nucleotide sequence: TGCGCCAGCAGCCTTTACAATGAGCAGTTCTTC.

The table lists this clone with a few counts. The J gene is TRBJ2-1, the V gene TRBV9, with D perhaps being TRBD1 or TRBD2 (5 bases each). Germline loops: CDR1 SGDLS, CDR2 YYNGEE. The ends were cut back, 0 bases at V and 10 bases at J, with 8 bases in the middle. CDR3 length equals 12 residues. This chain's CDR3 is CASSVAWDEQFF. Written as DNA, the CDR3 is TGTGCCAGCAGCGTAGCTTGGGACGAGCAGTTCTTC.

J is TRBJ2-5 and V is TRBV5-6; D remains ambiguous. The CDR3 has 11 amino acids. CDR1 SGHDT and CDR2 YYEEEE come from the germline V gene. V gave up 3 bases and J gave up 3 bases, with 3 bases separating them. CDR3 sequence (DNA): TGTGCCAGCAGCTATAAAGAGACCCAGTACTTC. This sequence encodes CASSYKETQYF.

There are a few counts of this clone. The chain carries TRBV4-3 and TRBJ1-4; D not resolved. CDR1 LGHNA and CDR2 YSLEER come from the germline V gene. The length of the CDR3 is 15 residues. Trimming stripped 0 bases from V and 7 bases from J, with 12 bases between. The CDR3 region is CASSQDSEGTEKLFF. CDR3 nucleotides: TGCGCCAGCAGCCAAGACTCCGAAGGAACTGAAAAACTGTTTTTT.

The V gene is TRBV7-6, the J gene TRBJ2-1, with D perhaps TRBD1 or TRBD2 (6 bases each). CDR1 and CDR2 from the germline V gene are SGHVS and FNYEAQ. Trimming took 0 bases from V and 2 from J, leaving 14 bases between them. The CDR3 is 17 residues long. CDR3 sequence (DNA): TGTGCCAGCAGCTTAGCGGAGGTGGGGGGCCCCTACAATGAGCAGTTCTTC. As protein: CASSLAEVGGPYNEQFF.

The V call is TRBV10-3, the J call TRBJ2-1; no clear D gene. Trimming shortened V by 4 bases and J by 1 base, and 11 bases separated the two germline ends. Germline V gene lookup returns CDR1 ENHRY and CDR2 SYGVKD. CDR3 length: 15 amino acids. This chain's CDR3 is CAISVQSSSYNEQFF. In DNA form, the CDR3 reads TGTGCCATCAGTGTACAATCCTCTTCCTACAATGAGCAGTTCTTC.